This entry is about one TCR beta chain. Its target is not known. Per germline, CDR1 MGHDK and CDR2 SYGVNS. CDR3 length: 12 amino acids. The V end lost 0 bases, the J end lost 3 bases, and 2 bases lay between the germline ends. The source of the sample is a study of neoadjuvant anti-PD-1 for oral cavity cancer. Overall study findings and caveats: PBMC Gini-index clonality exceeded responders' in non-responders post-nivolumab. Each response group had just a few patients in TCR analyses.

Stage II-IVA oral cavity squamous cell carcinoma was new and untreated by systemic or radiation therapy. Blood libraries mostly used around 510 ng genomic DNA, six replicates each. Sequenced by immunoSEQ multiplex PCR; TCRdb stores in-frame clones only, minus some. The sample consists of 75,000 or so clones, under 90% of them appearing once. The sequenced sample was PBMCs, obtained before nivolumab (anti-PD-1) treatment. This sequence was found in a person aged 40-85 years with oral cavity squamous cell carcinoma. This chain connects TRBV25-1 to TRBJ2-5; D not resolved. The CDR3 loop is CASSEYKETQYF. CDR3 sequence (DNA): TGTGCCAGCAGTGAATACAAAGAGACCCAGTACTTC.